This TCR beta chain was obtained from a study of brain T cells in children with intractable seizures. Study results and limitations: Absence of clones before surgery may stem from lower sequencing depth. Patients' HCMV serostatus was unknown; virus specificity rests on CDR3 similarity alone.

This CDR3 contains 18 residues. V was clipped by 3 bases and J by 1 base, with 21 bases between them. Looked up from germline, CDR1 is MDHEN and CDR2 is SYDVKM. The sequenced cases were selected for having the highest brain T cell transcript signatures. Details on this clone: Its specificity is unknown.

Libraries were prepared by immunoSEQ multiplex PCR; TCRdb keeps only in-frame clonotypes and omits some of them. This table holds tens of thousands of clones, 94% found once. The rearrangement joins TRBV28 to TRBJ1-1; D possibly corresponds to TRBD1 (5 bases). The clonotype originates from a boy aged 5-17 years with focal cortical dysplasia and intractable seizures. This specimen was peripheral blood, taken at surgery. The CDR3 loop reads CASSFRPGGGRGNTEAFF. CDR3 coding DNA: TGTGCCAGCAGTTTCCGACCGGGGGGAGGGAGGGGGAACACTGAAGCTTTCTTT.